The present TCR beta chain was sequenced within a study of cytomegalovirus exposure and HLA in healthy donors. Vbeta (60) and Jbeta (13) primers were used in the PCR. Profiling relied on immunoSEQ multiplex PCR, and the TCRdb table lists in-frame clones only, not all of them. In total, the table holds approximately 190,000 clones. Trimming took off 5 bases at V and 0 bases at J, with 15 bases between the two ends. CDR1 and CDR2 from the germline V gene are MNHEY and SMNVEV (reference sequence). The CDR3 contains 16 residues. Sequenced input: PBMCs. The chain carries TRBV27 and TRBJ2-3, with D tentatively TRBD2 (6 bases). The receptor was derived from a man aged 25 to 40 in good health and CMV-seronegative. In DNA, the CDR3 is TGTGCCAGCAGTCCGTTAGCGGATTCTAGCACAGATACGCAGTATTTT. Amino acid sequence: CASSPLADSSTDTQYF.